These T cell receptor beta chains were read from a single sample in a study of T cells in localized non-small cell lung cancer. Sequencing used immunoSEQ multiplex PCR; TCRdb keeps in-frame clones, though not all of them. The repertoire holds about 41,000 clones, with around 83% as singletons. The starting material was peripheral blood, obtained before any cancer treatment. These receptor sequences come from a woman aged 18 to 55 with stage III lung adenocarcinoma. Both conserved end residues are part of each CDR3.

v_gene	len	j_gene	CDR3aa
TRBV6-1	16	TRBJ2-1	CASSEGGLRINNEQFF
TRBV7-9	18	TRBJ2-1	CASSSRRSGGAVYNEQFF
TRBV7-6	14	TRBJ1-1	CASSLARGNTEAFF
TRBV5-4	14	TRBJ2-3	CASSPSTSPDTQYF
TRBV19	13	TRBJ1-3	CASKDRAEDTIYF
TRBV12-5	17	TRBJ1-4	CASGLGGRGAPNEKLFF
TRBV19	13	TRBJ1-5	CASRGGFVEPQHF
TRBV27	14	TRBJ1-2	CASSLSQGLGGYTF
TRBV5-6	13	TRBJ2-2	CASSHTNTGELFF
TRBV7-9	16	TRBJ2-5	CASSYGGSIGQETQYF
TRBV5-6	15	TRBJ1-1	CASSLKTGYRTEAFF
TRBV27	17	TRBJ1-2	CASSLGPIGGLLYGYTF
TRBV7-9	17	TRBJ1-5	CASSLETGRDPVRPQHF
TRBV4-1	16	TRBJ2-1	CASSHKSGVSYNEQFF
TRBV29-1	11	TRBJ1-1	CSVGSGGEAFF
TRBV7-9	13	TRBJ2-1	CASSLGETNEQFF
TRBV5-1	17	TRBJ2-3	CASSPGTSGGRDDTQYF
TRBV5-6	14	TRBJ2-7	CASSFGGLTYEQYF
TRBV16	16	TRBJ1-5	CASSQRVGAGNQPQHF
TRBV18	14	TRBJ1-5	CASSSADSNQPQHF
TRBV15	14	TRBJ2-2	CATGSRTNTGELFF
TRBV7-9	16	TRBJ2-1	CASSSRLAGGYNEQFF
TRBV9	15	TRBJ1-4	CASSVSGRRNEKLFF
TRBV2	14	TRBJ1-2	CASRQVLANYGYTF
TRBV6-1	15	TRBJ2-2	CASSSKTDYTGELFF
TRBV14	14	TRBJ2-7	CASSQGDTAYEQYF
TRBV6-6	15	TRBJ2-7	CASSPRQGGAYEQYF
TRBV19	16	TRBJ1-6	CASSITGKLNNSPLHF
TRBV7-9	15	TRBJ2-2	CASSAGTGYTGELFF
TRBV7-9	15	TRBJ1-4	CASSSPQGINEKLFF
TRBV5-6	13	TRBJ2-3	CASSSGVTDTQYF
TRBV5-1	16	TRBJ1-6	CASSSTYSSYNSPLHF
TRBV29-1	13	TRBJ1-5	CSVGDYSNQPQHF
TRBV19	13	TRBJ1-2	CASSIQGLYGYTF